The sequence of this TCR beta chain was determined in a study of glioma-infiltrating T cells. Amplification of TCR alpha and beta CDR3 regions from RNA used iRepertoire nested multiplex PCR. Via MiXCR, TCRdb re-called the multiplex PCR reads, giving one row per CDR3 protein. The sample carries around 44,000 distinct CDR3 sequences, about a fifth recorded once. The study, taken as a whole, reports: Only very few CDR3 sequences appeared in both tissue and blood. Tissue-blood divergence was below expectation in non-neoplastic patients, above in gliomas.

This clonotype was counted a few times. Its antigen is not known. The CDR3 contains 13 residues. CDR1 is SQVTM, CDR2 ANQGSEA, per germline. V shed 4 bases, J shed 4 bases, and the junction held 2 bases outside the gene matches. Sequences were obtained from glioma tissue, nonneoplastic brain tissue, or PBMCs (not recorded which). The chain couples TRBV29-1 to TRBJ2-1; 9 bases map to TRBD1. The source of this sequence is a human donor with low-grade glioma or glioblastoma, undergoing nonglioma brain surgery, or in good health (not recorded which). The chain's CDR3 is CSVGTGVYNEQFF. CDR3 nucleotides: TGCAGCGTTGGGACAGGGGTATACAATGAGCAGTTCTTC.